The entry that follows covers one T cell receptor (beta chain) sequence. Antigen specificity is unknown. Germline CDR1 and CDR2: SGHRS and YFSETQ. The CDR3 totals 16 residues. The ends were cut back, 4 bases at V and 0 bases at J, with 11 bases in the middle. Every donor provided roughly 10 milliliters of peripheral blood. The use of a sample-barcoded 5' primer and a J-beta primer mix characterized a second PCR of roughly 7 to 11 cycles. The template-switch adaptor, which had 12 random nucleotides, put a tag on each cDNA molecule. A single record per CDR3 protein comes from TCRdb applying MiXCR to the 5' RACE reads. The data hold about 1.6 million distinct CDR3 sequences, with roughly 32% observed a single time. This sample was taken from a study of blood T cells in healthy people across ages. General study findings and limits: Relative to aged donors, long-lived donors carried more naive CD4+ cells and displayed higher diversity. The study lacked donor CMV status, which possibly confounded expanded clonotype changes.

The clonotype comes from a woman aged 25 to 39 in good health. This sequence joins TRBV5-1 and TRBJ2-6; D call uncertain. Sequences were obtained from blood. DNA for the CDR3: TGCGCCAGCAGCCCCCAAACTTTCTCTGGGGCCAACGTCCTGACTTTC. Translation: CASSPQTFSGANVLTF.